The rows below give T cell receptor beta chains drawn from one sample of a study of identical twins. Each CDR3 protein is one row after TCRdb ran MiXCR on the 5' RACE reads. The top ten clones hold more than 3.5% of a sample with about 240,000 distinct CDR3 sequences, approximately 12% of them seen once. The same sample was also used in a study of yellow fever vaccine responses in identical twins.

Sequenced material: memory (CD45RO+) T cells sorted from blood. These receptors came from a woman aged 18-29 years in good health. Each CDR3 is given with its conserved first and last residue. D genes are given only for firm matches. Clone size is stated in some rows and not others, as once, few, many or a class when expanded.

len: 15
j_gene: TRBJ2-1
d_gene: TRBD2
abundance: many
v_gene: TRBV18
CDR3aa: CASSPLAGGENEQFF
CDR3nt: TGTGCCAGCTCACCCCTAGCGGGGGGCGAGAATGAGCAGTTCTTC

len: 15
j_gene: TRBJ2-1
d_gene: -
abundance: -
v_gene: TRBV20-1
CDR3aa: CSAPIAEQTYNEQFF
CDR3nt: TGCAGTGCCCCTATAGCGGAGCAAACCTACAATGAGCAGTTCTTC

len: 13
j_gene: TRBJ2-1
d_gene: TRBD1
abundance: few
v_gene: TRBV5-6
CDR3aa: CASRGDRASEQFF
CDR3nt: TGTGCCAGCAGGGGGGACAGGGCTAGTGAGCAGTTCTTC

len: 16
j_gene: TRBJ2-1
d_gene: -
abundance: -
v_gene: TRBV5-1
CDR3aa: CASSSPSGMVDNEQFF
CDR3nt: TGCGCCAGCAGCTCCCCAAGCGGCATGGTGGACAATGAGCAGTTCTTC

len: 11
j_gene: TRBJ2-7
d_gene: -
abundance: -
v_gene: TRBV29-1
CDR3aa: CSVGRPGEQYF
CDR3nt: TGCAGCGTTGGCCGCCCAGGCGAGCAGTACTTC

len: 14
j_gene: TRBJ2-7
d_gene: TRBD2
abundance: -
v_gene: TRBV20-1
CDR3aa: CSARPGLASPEQYF
CDR3nt: TGCAGTGCTAGACCGGGACTAGCGTCTCCCGAGCAGTACTTC

len: 15
j_gene: TRBJ2-2
d_gene: TRBD2
abundance: many
v_gene: TRBV12-3/TRBV12-4
CDR3aa: CASRRPGLGAGELFF
CDR3nt: TGTGCCAGCAGGCGACCGGGACTAGGGGCCGGGGAGCTGTTTTTT

len: 15
j_gene: TRBJ2-7
d_gene: TRBD1
abundance: few
v_gene: TRBV20-1
CDR3aa: CSARGGQGAENEQYF
CDR3nt: TGCAGTGCTAGAGGGGGACAGGGGGCAGAGAACGAGCAGTACTTC

len: 13
j_gene: TRBJ1-2
d_gene: TRBD1
abundance: few
v_gene: TRBV12-3/TRBV12-4
CDR3aa: CASSHRQGLKYTF
CDR3nt: TGTGCCAGCAGCCACAGACAGGGCCTGAAGTACACCTTC

len: 16
j_gene: TRBJ2-7
d_gene: TRBD2
abundance: -
v_gene: TRBV7-8
CDR3aa: CASSLASRSGRGEQYF
CDR3nt: TGTGCCAGCAGCTTAGCATCTAGGAGCGGGAGAGGCGAGCAGTACTTC

len: 15
j_gene: TRBJ2-7
d_gene: -
abundance: many
v_gene: TRBV9
CDR3aa: CASSPPGKSSYEQYF
CDR3nt: TGTGCCAGCAGCCCGCCGGGAAAGAGCTCCTACGAGCAGTACTTC

len: 13
j_gene: TRBJ2-2
d_gene: -
abundance: -
v_gene: TRBV10-3
CDR3aa: CAIGTGNTGELFF
CDR3nt: TGTGCCATAGGTACAGGGAACACCGGGGAGCTGTTTTTT

len: 13
j_gene: TRBJ1-5
d_gene: -
abundance: few
v_gene: TRBV12-3/TRBV12-4
CDR3aa: CASSRLGNQPQHF
CDR3nt: TGTGCCAGCAGCCGCCTCGGCAATCAGCCCCAGCATTTT

len: 16
j_gene: TRBJ2-1
d_gene: -
abundance: many
v_gene: TRBV12-3/TRBV12-4
CDR3aa: CASRKSHQGGANEQFF
CDR3nt: TGTGCCAGCAGAAAGTCGCATCAGGGGGGGGCCAATGAGCAGTTCTTC

len: 15
j_gene: TRBJ2-1
d_gene: TRBD1
abundance: -
v_gene: TRBV28
CDR3aa: CASSAGQGAYNEQFF
CDR3nt: TGTGCCAGCAGTGCGGGACAGGGGGCCTACAATGAGCAGTTCTTC

len: 16
j_gene: TRBJ2-2
d_gene: -
abundance: many
v_gene: TRBV20-1
CDR3aa: CSAPREPNLGSGELFF
CDR3nt: TGCAGTGCCCCCCGCGAACCGAATCTAGGTTCCGGGGAGCTGTTTTTT

len: 17
j_gene: TRBJ2-4
d_gene: -
abundance: few
v_gene: TRBV18
CDR3aa: CASSPSAGARPKNIQYF
CDR3nt: TGTGCCAGCTCGCCCTCGGCAGGGGCGAGACCCAAAAACATTCAGTACTTC

len: 17
j_gene: TRBJ2-1
d_gene: -
abundance: few
v_gene: TRBV7-9
CDR3aa: CASSPPARGRYYNEQFF
CDR3nt: TGTGCCAGCAGCCCCCCGGCAAGGGGCCGTTACTACAATGAGCAGTTCTTC

len: 13
j_gene: TRBJ2-1
d_gene: TRBD2
abundance: -
v_gene: TRBV7-8
CDR3aa: CASSPGRGDEQFF
CDR3nt: TGTGCCAGCAGCCCCGGGAGGGGTGATGAGCAGTTCTTC

len: 16
j_gene: TRBJ2-3
d_gene: TRBD2
abundance: -
v_gene: TRBV6-1
CDR3aa: CASSQTPLASTDTQYF
CDR3nt: TGTGCCAGCAGTCAAACACCACTAGCGAGCACAGATACGCAGTATTTT

len: 13
j_gene: TRBJ2-5
d_gene: -
abundance: few
v_gene: TRBV5-6
CDR3aa: CASSLMTEETQYF
CDR3nt: TGTGCCAGCAGCTTGATGACAGAAGAGACCCAGTACTTC

len: 13
j_gene: TRBJ2-4
d_gene: -
abundance: -
v_gene: TRBV28
CDR3aa: CASRGEFKNIQYF
CDR3nt: TGTGCCAGCAGGGGGGAATTCAAAAACATTCAGTACTTC

len: 13
j_gene: TRBJ2-1
d_gene: -
abundance: few
v_gene: TRBV29-1
CDR3aa: CSVGDSSYNEQFF
CDR3nt: TGCAGCGTAGGGGACTCCAGCTACAATGAGCAGTTCTTC

len: 12
j_gene: TRBJ2-2
d_gene: -
abundance: many
v_gene: TRBV12-3/TRBV12-4
CDR3aa: CASTRTAGELFF
CDR3nt: TGTGCCAGCACCCGCACAGCCGGGGAGCTGTTTTTT

len: 14
j_gene: TRBJ2-5
d_gene: -
abundance: few
v_gene: TRBV13
CDR3aa: CASTSSREQETQYF
CDR3nt: TGTGCCAGCACCTCCTCCCGTGAACAAGAGACCCAGTACTTC

len: 15
j_gene: TRBJ2-1
d_gene: -
abundance: -
v_gene: TRBV18
CDR3aa: CASSPLGTIINEQFF
CDR3nt: TGTGCCAGCTCACCACTAGGGACCATAATCAATGAGCAGTTCTTC

len: 16
j_gene: TRBJ2-3
d_gene: -
abundance: many
v_gene: TRBV27
CDR3aa: CASSLPTHRLTDTQYF
CDR3nt: TGTGCCAGCAGTTTACCCACCCACCGACTGACAGATACGCAGTATTTT

len: 16
j_gene: TRBJ2-3
d_gene: TRBD2
abundance: -
v_gene: TRBV5-8
CDR3aa: CASSFLAGGSTDTQYF
CDR3nt: TGTGCCAGCAGCTTCCTGGCGGGGGGCAGCACAGATACGCAGTATTTT

len: 14
j_gene: TRBJ2-7
d_gene: -
abundance: -
v_gene: TRBV27
CDR3aa: CASSSAGTNYEQYF
CDR3nt: TGTGCCAGCAGTTCGGCAGGTACAAACTACGAGCAGTACTTC